The 2 T cell receptor beta chains presented below share a single source sample, sequenced in a study of CD8 T cells in ankylosing spondylitis. TCRdb re-analysed the 5' RACE reads in MiXCR, keeping a single row per CDR3 protein. The sample records tens of thousands of distinct CDR3 sequences, less than 4% being singletons. What was sequenced was blood, either unsorted or a sorted T cell fraction (not recorded which). The source is a male donor with ankylosing spondylitis or in good health (not recorded which).

This clonotype was seen many times. The rearrangement joins TRBV9 to TRBJ2-2; D remains unclear. This CDR3 contains 15 residues. Germline-derived CDR1 and CDR2 are SGDLS and YYNGEE. V shed 0 bases and J shed 4 bases, with 10 bases lying between them. The DNA for the CDR3 is TGTGCCAGCAGCGTAGTGTCGCAGCCCACCGGGGAGCTGTTTTTT. It translates to CASSVVSQPTGELFF.

This clonotype was found many times. The chain couples TRBV9 to TRBJ2-5; 7 bases map to TRBD1. There are 14 residues in the CDR3. V lost 0 bases and J lost 5; bases outside the gene matches: 4. CDR1 and CDR2 (germline): SGDLS, YYNGEE. The CDR3 DNA follows: TGTGCCAGCAGCGTAGGACAGGGCGGTGAGACCCAGTACTTC. Translated, it gives CASSVGQGGETQYF.